The sequence of this T cell receptor (beta chain) was determined in a study of blood T cells in healthy people across ages. Trimming shortened V by 4 bases and J by 5 bases, and 19 bases separated the two germline ends. The germline V gene encodes CDR1 SGHDT and CDR2 YYEEEE. The CDR3 runs to 15 residues. Primers used in a second PCR of roughly 6 to 12 cycles were a sample-barcoded 5' primer and a J-beta primer mix. Each CDR3 protein is one row after TCRdb ran MiXCR on the 5' RACE reads. The sample holds fewer than 1 million distinct CDR3 sequences, more than 40% seen once. Peripheral blood, around 9.4 milliliters per donor, was collected. This clonotype turned up a few times.

The receptor's source is a man aged 60 to 69 in good health. Sequencing used blood. The chain uses TRBV5-6 and TRBJ2-7; maybe TRBD1 (7 bases). CDR3 DNA: TGTGCCAGCAGCCCACCGACAGGGAGGCTCGACGAGCAGTACTTC. Translated: CASSPPTGRLDEQYF.